This entry describes one TCR beta chain. With 0 bases removed from V and 2 bases from J, the gap between germline ends came to 14 bases. From germline, CDR1 is SGDLS and CDR2 YYNGEE. The CDR3 length is 16 residues. The data originate from a study of response to subunit inactivated influenza vaccine. TCRdb analysed the RT-PCR reads with MiXCR anew, one entry per CDR3 protein. In the table there are more than 450,000 distinct CDR3 sequences, 12% of which are singletons. This chain joins TRBV9 and TRBJ2-5; D not certain. This sequence was found in a man aged 45-65 years who received an inactivated influenza vaccine. This specimen was PBMCs from blood, taken on the day of vaccination. The CDR3 DNA reads TGTGCCAGCAGCGTAGAGGGCGGTAGATTACAAGAGACCCAGTACTTC. It specifies CASSVEGGRLQETQYF.